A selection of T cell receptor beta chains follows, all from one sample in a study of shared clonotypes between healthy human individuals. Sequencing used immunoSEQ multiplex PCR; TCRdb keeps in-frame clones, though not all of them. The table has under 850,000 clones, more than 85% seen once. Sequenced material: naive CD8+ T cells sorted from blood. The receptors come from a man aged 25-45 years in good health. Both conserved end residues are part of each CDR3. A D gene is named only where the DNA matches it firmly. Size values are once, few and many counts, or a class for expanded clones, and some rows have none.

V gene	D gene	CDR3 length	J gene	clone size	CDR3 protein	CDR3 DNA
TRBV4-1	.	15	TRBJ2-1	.	CASSQDSAGWYEQFF	TGCGCCAGCAGCCAAGATTCAGCCGGGTGGTATGAGCAGTTCTTC
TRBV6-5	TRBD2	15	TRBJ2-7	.	CASSYRGLAVYEQYF	TGTGCCAGCAGTTACCGGGGACTAGCGGTCTACGAGCAGTACTTC
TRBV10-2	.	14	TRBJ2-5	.	CASSDSAGWETQYF	TGCGCCAGCAGTGATAGTGCAGGCTGGGAGACCCAGTACTTC
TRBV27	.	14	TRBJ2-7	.	CASSLRRGGDEQYF	TGTGCCAGCAGTTTAAGAAGGGGTGGCGACGAGCAGTACTTC
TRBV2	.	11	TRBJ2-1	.	CATFGRSEQFF	TGTGCCACATTCGGGCGGAGTGAGCAGTTCTTC
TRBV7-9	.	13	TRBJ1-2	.	CASMEGTARGYTF	TGTGCCAGCATGGAGGGGACGGCTCGTGGCTACACCTTC
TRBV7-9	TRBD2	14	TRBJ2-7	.	CASGVSGSSYEQYF	TGTGCCTCCGGGGTCAGCGGGAGCTCCTACGAGCAGTACTTC
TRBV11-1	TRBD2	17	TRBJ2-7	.	CASSLRTSGSRAHEQYF	TGTGCCAGCAGCTTAAGGACTAGCGGGAGTAGAGCCCACGAGCAGTACTTC
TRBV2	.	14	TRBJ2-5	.	CASPLRGGQETQYF	TGTGCCAGCCCCCTCAGGGGCGGCCAAGAGACCCAGTACTTC
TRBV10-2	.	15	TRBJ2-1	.	CASSETRRGYNEQFF	TGCGCCAGCAGTGAGACGAGACGGGGGTACAATGAGCAGTTCTTC
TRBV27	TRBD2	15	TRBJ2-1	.	CASSDGTSGYNEQFF	TGTGCCAGCTCAGACGGGACTAGCGGCTACAATGAGCAGTTCTTC
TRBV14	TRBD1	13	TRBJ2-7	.	CASSLPQGAEQYF	TGTGCCAGCAGCCTACCACAGGGGGCCGAGCAGTACTTC
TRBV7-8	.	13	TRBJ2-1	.	CASSLAILNEQFF	TGTGCCAGCAGCTTAGCCATCTTGAATGAGCAGTTCTTC
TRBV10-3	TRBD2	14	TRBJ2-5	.	CAISTTSGQETQYF	TGTGCCATCAGTACGACTAGCGGCCAAGAGACCCAGTACTTC
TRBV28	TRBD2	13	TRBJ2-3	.	CASGTKFTDTQYF	TGTGCCAGCGGGACTAAGTTCACAGATACGCAGTATTTT
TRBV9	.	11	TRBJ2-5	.	CASSTSETQYF	TGTGCCAGCAGTACCTCAGAGACCCAGTACTTC
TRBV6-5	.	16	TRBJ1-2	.	CASSYGGRRFFYGYTF	TGTGCCAGCAGTTACGGGGGAAGGAGATTTTTCTATGGCTACACCTTC
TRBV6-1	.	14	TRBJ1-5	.	CASRQGGRDQPQHF	TGTGCCAGCAGGCAGGGTGGTCGGGATCAGCCCCAGCATTTT
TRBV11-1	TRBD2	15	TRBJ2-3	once	CASSLRTSGRHTQYF	TGTGCCAGCAGCCTTAGGACTAGCGGGAGGCATACGCAGTATTTT
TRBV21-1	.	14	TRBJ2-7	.	CASSLKRGAYEQYF	TGTGCCAGCAGCTTAAAGCGGGGGGCCTACGAGCAGTACTTC
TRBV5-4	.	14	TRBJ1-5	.	CASSDWGDNQPQHF	TGTGCCAGCAGCGATTGGGGGGACAATCAGCCCCAGCATTTT
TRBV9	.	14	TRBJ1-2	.	CASSPTAGDYGYTF	TGTGCCAGCAGCCCCACCGCCGGAGACTATGGCTACACCTTC
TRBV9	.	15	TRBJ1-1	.	CASSVGRGVGTEAFF	TGTGCCAGCAGCGTAGGGCGTGGGGTTGGCACTGAAGCTTTCTTT
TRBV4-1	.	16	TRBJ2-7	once	CASSPGGDRTLYEQYF	TGCGCCAGCAGCCCCGGGGGGGACAGGACCCTCTACGAGCAGTACTTC
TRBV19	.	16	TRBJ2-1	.	CASSPGPRGSYNEQFF	TGTGCCAGTAGCCCCGGACCACGCGGGTCTTACAATGAGCAGTTCTTC